A single sample is the source of the 19 T cell receptor beta chains below, sequenced in a study of cytomegalovirus exposure and HLA in healthy donors listed by TCRdb under 2017. The method was the immunoSEQ multiplex PCR assay. A mixture of 60 forward primers for TCR Vbeta segments and 13 reverse primers for TCR Jbeta segments was used in the multiplex PCR. The immuneACCESS repertoire file appears here via TCRdb, limited to in-frame rearrangements. These files lack a portion of the clones; in checked studies, under half of the deficit traces to unresolved V genes, and the cause of the others is not known. The sample contains fewer than 85,000 clones, over 60% of them found a single time. Jointly, the top ten make up over 8.5% of the sample. Sequences were obtained from PBMCs. The receptors come from a woman between 35 and 50 years old in good health and CMV-seropositive.

V gene TRBV5-1 combines with J gene TRBJ1-1; 11 bases line up with TRBD1. CDR1 and CDR2 from the germline V gene are SGHRS and YFSETQ. Unmatched junction bases numbered 6, after V lost 4 bases and J lost 7 bases. The CDR3 totals 14 residues. The CDR3 region is CASSKGTGGGEAFF. The CDR3 nucleotides read TGCGCCAGCAGCAAAGGGACAGGGGGGGGTGAAGCTTTCTTT.

The rearrangement links TRBV29-1 to TRBJ2-1, with 7 bases identical to TRBD1. CDR1 is SQVTM, CDR2 ANQGSEA, per germline. V shed 4 bases, J shed 4 bases, and the junction held 4 bases outside the gene matches. This CDR3 region has 13 residues. CDR3 coding DNA: TGCAGCGTTGGGGACAGTGGATACAATGAGCAGTTCTTC. It specifies CSVGDSGYNEQFF.

V is TRBV5-1 and J is TRBJ2-3, with TRBD1 matching over 9 bases. V was pared by 0 bases and J by 8 bases, with 7 bases of the junction left unmatched. Germline V lookup: CDR1 SGHRS, CDR2 YFSETQ. This CDR3 spans 15 amino acids. CDR3 sequence reads: CASSLDPGQGSTQYF. The CDR3 DNA reads as TGCGCCAGCAGCTTGGATCCCGGACAGGGGAGTACGCAGTATTTT.

Only one count was recorded for this clone. CDR3 sequence reads: CSVVQYTDTQYF. DNA for the CDR3: TGCAGCGTTGTTCAGTACACAGATACGCAGTATTTT. The chain recombines TRBV29-1 with TRBJ2-3, with D unclear. The V and J ends lost 4 bases and 2 bases respectively, with 7 bases between them. The CDR3 length is 12 residues. In germline, CDR1 is SQVTM, CDR2 ANQGSEA.

V and J are TRBV7-9 and TRBJ2-7; 7 bases match TRBD2. This CDR3 has 13 amino acids. V lost 4 bases and J lost 3; bases outside the gene matches: 3. CDR1 and CDR2 from the germline V gene are SEHNR and FQNEAQ (reference sequence). For the CDR3, the DNA is TGTGCCAGCAGCTCAAGCGGGGACTACGAGCAGTACTTC. Protein: CASSSSGDYEQYF.

In this sample, this clone turned up a few times. V and J are TRBV5-1 and TRBJ1-1; no definite D call. This CDR3 spans 13 amino acids. V dropped 4 bases and J dropped 3 bases, with 10 bases sitting between them. The germline V gene encodes CDR1 SGHRS and CDR2 YFSETQ. The CDR3 DNA is TGCGCCAGCAGCCCTGACACGTACACTGAAGCTTTCTTT. Protein: CASSPDTYTEAFF.

This clone has just a few counts. The DNA of the CDR3 is TGTGCCAGTAGTAGGGACAGGGGCAACACTGAAGCTTTCTTT. It encodes CASSRDRGNTEAFF. The chain carries TRBV19 and TRBJ1-1; 10 bases line up with TRBD1. CDR3 length equals 14 residues. The V gene's germline CDR1 is LNHDA and CDR2 SQIVND (reference sequence). The trim removed 4 bases at V and 2 bases at J, leaving 1 base unmatched.

CDR3 loop: CASSDPQAPYGYTF. DNA of the CDR3: TGTGCCAGCAGTGACCCCCAGGCACCCTATGGCTACACCTTC. This sequence joins TRBV6-1 and TRBJ1-2; no clear D. The V end lost 3 bases, the J end lost 4 bases, and 12 bases lay between the germline ends. Germline values: CDR1 MNHNS, CDR2 SASEGT. CDR3 length: 14 residues.

The chain carries TRBV7-2 and TRBJ2-7, with 11 bases identical to TRBD2. After removal of 6 bases from V and 0 bases from J, the junction contained 4 bases not matched to a gene. The germline V gene encodes CDR1 SGHTA and CDR2 FQGNSA. The length of the CDR3 is 15 residues. The CDR3 region has the DNA TGTGCCAGCAGACAGGGACTAGCGGACTCCTACGAGCAGTACTTC. It is translated as CASRQGLADSYEQYF.

A few counts support this clone. An end of the junction differs from the germline gene, which may be a read error. The chain carries TRBV25-1 and TRBJ1-1; a weak D match, TRBD1 (5 bases). CDR3 length: 13 residues. Germline assignment: CDR1 MGHDK and CDR2 SYGVNS. CDR3 region: CASSITTTGHLVF. In nucleotides, the CDR3 is TGTGCCAGCAGTATAACTACTACCGGACATTTAGTCTTC.

The V call is TRBV5-1, the J call TRBJ2-7; D is perhaps TRBD2 (5 bases). CDR1 SGHRS and CDR2 YFSETQ come from the germline V gene. The V end was cut by 3 bases, the J end by 9 bases, with 22 bases between. The CDR3 spans 15 residues. The CDR3 coding sequence is TGCGCCAGCAGCTGGGGTGGAAGCGGTACTAAGGCGCAGTACTTC. Its protein product is CASSWGGSGTKAQYF.

The rearrangement joins TRBV7-2 to TRBJ2-7; no clear D. Per germline, CDR1 SGHTA and CDR2 FQGNSA. V dropped 4 bases and J dropped 0 bases, with 10 bases sitting between them. CDR3 length: 14 residues. The CDR3 loop is CASSSRLDSYEQYF. The CDR3 DNA sequence: TGTGCCAGCAGCTCCCGACTGGACTCCTACGAGCAGTACTTC.

V is TRBV10-2 and J is TRBJ2-5; D is perhaps TRBD2 (5 bases). Germline values: CDR1 WSHSY, CDR2 SAAADI. V was pared by 8 bases and J by 4 bases, with 17 bases between. The CDR3 contains 14 residues. Written as DNA, the CDR3 is TGCGCCAGCCGGGTAACCTTCGAGGGAGAGACCCAGTACTTC. Translated, it gives CASRVTFEGETQYF.

The chain links TRBV28 to TRBJ2-2; D is perhaps TRBD2 (6 bases). Germline values: CDR1 MDHEN, CDR2 SYDVKM. The V gene lost 6 bases and the J gene lost 3 bases, with 14 bases spanning the gap. This CDR3 region has 15 residues. The CDR3: CASRSGTGYTGELFF. The CDR3 coding sequence is TGTGCCAGCAGGTCCGGGACTGGCTACACCGGGGAGCTGTTTTTT.

This clone showed up just once. The chain combines TRBV10-1 with TRBJ1-2, with 7 bases matching TRBD1. Germline lookup yields CDR1 WNHNN and CDR2 SYGVQD (reference sequence). Germline trimming cut 4 bases from V and 1 base from J; bases unmatched to any gene: 0. The CDR3 is made up of 13 amino acids. CDR3 in amino acids: CASSGDSNYGYTF. The DNA for the CDR3 is TGCGCCAGCAGTGGGGACAGTAACTATGGCTACACCTTC.

The chain has TRBV19 and TRBJ2-3; 7 bases match TRBD2. The CDR3 has 17 amino acids. The V and J ends lost 4 bases and 2 bases, in that order; junction bases with no gene match: 12. Per the germline V gene, CDR1 is LNHDA and CDR2 is SQIVND (reference sequence). Here the CDR3 reads CASSNPRASGHTDTQYF. The DNA for the CDR3 is TGTGCCAGTAGTAACCCTCGGGCTAGCGGACACACAGATACGCAGTATTTT.

V gene TRBV19 combines with J gene TRBJ2-7; 10 positions agree with TRBD1. Germline assignment: CDR1 LNHDA and CDR2 SQIVND (reference sequence). The CDR3 length is 15 residues. V lost 5 bases, J lost 2 bases, and 6 bases stayed unmatched. The CDR3, as DNA: TGTGCCAGTAGTCTAACCGGGACAGGGGCCTACGAGCAGTACTTC. Its protein is CASSLTGTGAYEQYF.

This chain joins TRBV10-2 and TRBJ2-1, with 9 nucleotides matching TRBD2. Germline CDR1 is WSHSY and CDR2 is SAAADI. The CDR3 runs to 14 residues. V was clipped by 4 bases and J by 10 bases; unmatched bases: 8. Here the CDR3 reads CASSGSGSRREQFF. The CDR3 DNA is TGCGCCAGCAGTGGTAGCGGGAGCCGTAGGGAGCAGTTCTTC.

The chain carries TRBV7-9 and TRBJ2-5; 13 bases match TRBD2. The germline gives CDR1 SEHNR, CDR2 FQNEAQ (reference sequence). Trimming removed 2 bases from V and 2 bases from J; junction bases left unmatched: 5. The CDR3 consists of 17 residues. The CDR3 DNA follows: TGTGCCAGCAGCTTAACCTTACTAGCGGGGGGGCAAGAGACCCAGTACTTC. Its protein product is CASSLTLLAGGQETQYF. Filled out from reference TRBV7-9 and TRBJ2-5, the complete variable domain reads DTGVSQNPRHKITKRGQNVTFRCDPISEHNRLYWYRQTLGQGPEFLTYFQNEAQLEKSRLLSDRFSAERPKGSFSTLEIQRTEQGDSAMYLCASSLTLLAGGQETQYFGPGTRLLVL.